The 16 T cell receptor beta chains listed next were all sequenced from one sample in a study of T cells after yellow fever vaccination. TCRdb used MiXCR to reprocess the 5' RACE reads, holding one entry per CDR3 protein. The table records a few hundred thousand distinct CDR3 sequences, roughly 4.8% of them present only once. This specimen was CD4+ T cells sorted from PBMCs, taken on the day of the yellow fever booster vaccination. These receptor sequences come from a man between 18 and 35 years old who received the YFV17D yellow fever vaccine.

This rearrangement joins TRBV6-5 to TRBJ1-5; D is unclear. Trimming took off 2 bases at V and 1 base at J, with 6 bases between the two ends. The CDR3 consists of 14 residues. Germline CDR1 is MNHEY and CDR2 is SVGAGI. The DNA for the CDR3 is TGTGCCAGCAGTTACGATAGGAGCAATCAGCCCCAGCATTTT. Amino acid sequence: CASSYDRSNQPQHF.

This clonotype was observed a handful of times. The chain combines TRBV4-3 with TRBJ2-2; D gene uncertain. Per germline, CDR1 LGHNA and CDR2 YSLEER. V shed 4 bases and J shed 0 bases, with 6 bases lying between them. This CDR3 has 14 residues. DNA of the CDR3: TGCGCCAGCAGCCCGCAGGCGAACACCGGGGAGCTGTTTTTT. Encoded protein: CASSPQANTGELFF.

V and J are TRBV7-9 and TRBJ2-5, with a tentative D call TRBD2 (5 bases). V lost 10 bases and J lost 0, with 12 bases in between. The CDR3 is 13 residues long. In germline, CDR1 is SEHNR, CDR2 FQNEAQ (reference sequence). The CDR3 coding sequence is TGTGCCATTCAGGAGGCTCACCAAGAGACCCAGTACTTC. Translation gives CAIQEAHQETQYF.

This clonotype was seen more than once but under ten times. V and J are TRBV7-2 and TRBJ2-7, with D possibly matching TRBD1 (6 bases). The CDR3 spans 13 residues. Trimming shortened V by 3 bases and J by 2 bases, and 8 bases separated the two germline ends. Germline CDR1 is SGHTA and CDR2 is FQGNSA. The CDR3 nucleotides read TGTGCCAGCAGCTTTGCAGGGGCCTACGAGCAGTACGTC. Translating gives CASSFAGAYEQYV.

This chain connects TRBV12-5 to TRBJ2-3; D possibly corresponds to TRBD2 (6 bases). The CDR3 extends over 15 amino acids. Germline loops: CDR1 LGHNT, CDR2 FRNRAP. V lost 0 bases to trimming and J lost 4 bases, with 11 bases between them. The CDR3 region has the DNA TGTGCTAGTGGTTTGGTTAGCGGTGGGGCAGATACGCAGTATTTT. Translation gives CASGLVSGGADTQYF.

The V gene is TRBV6-5, the J gene TRBJ1-5; tentative D call: TRBD1 (5 bases). CDR3 length: 14 amino acids. In germline, CDR1 is MNHEY, CDR2 SVGAGI. V shed 2 bases and J shed 3 bases, with 8 bases lying between them. The CDR3 loop is CASSYRGINQPQHF. The CDR3 DNA is TGTGCCAGCAGTTACCGGGGCATCAATCAGCCCCAGCATTTT.

This clonotype was seen repeatedly, ten times or more. The V call is TRBV5-1, the J call TRBJ2-2, with TRBD2 as a possible D gene (5 bases). This CDR3 comprises 16 residues. V lost 4 bases and J 2 bases, leaving 15 bases between the germline ends. Looked up from germline, CDR1 is SGHRS and CDR2 is YFSETQ. The CDR3 DNA reads as TGCGCCAGCAGCCGGGGATCGGGGATTAACACCGGGGAGCTGTTTTTT. Protein product: CASSRGSGINTGELFF.

This clonotype has only a few counts. The gene calls are TRBV4-2 and TRBJ1-2; the match to TRBD1 covers 7 bases. The V segment lost 2 bases and the J segment 2 bases; nucleotides outside the gene matches: 14. Per the germline V gene, CDR1 is LGHNA and CDR2 is YNFKEQ. The CDR3 length is 18 residues. CDR3 protein: CASSQPPWAGGANYGYTF. The DNA of the CDR3 is TGTGCCAGCAGCCAACCTCCCTGGGCAGGGGGTGCGAACTATGGCTACACCTTC.

This clonotype was counted ten times or more. The chain uses TRBV5-1 and TRBJ2-1; D gene unclear. The V end lost 6 bases, the J end lost 6 bases, and 7 bases lay between the germline ends. The CDR3 sequence is 11 residues long. Germline V gene lookup returns CDR1 SGHRS and CDR2 YFSETQ. The CDR3 coding sequence is TGCGCCAGCAACTCCGGCAATGAGCAGTTCTTC. It is translated as CASNSGNEQFF.

Only a few counts were recorded for this clonotype. The V call is TRBV5-1, the J call TRBJ2-2; no reliable D call. Between the trimmed V and J ends, which lost 1 base and 1 base, there was a span of 11 bases. Looked up from germline, CDR1 is SGHRS and CDR2 is YFSETQ. There are 16 residues in the CDR3. The CDR3 coding sequence is TGCGCCAGCAGCTTGAGAGTCTACGGGAACACCGGGGAGCTGTTTTTT. Protein product: CASSLRVYGNTGELFF.

This clonotype was recorded at least ten times. The genes are TRBV18 and TRBJ2-3, with D unresolved. V was clipped by 4 bases and J by 3 bases, with 14 bases between them. Germline CDR1 is KGHSH and CDR2 is LQKENI. The CDR3 loop spans 15 amino acids. CDR3 protein: CASSQVAALTDTQYF. For the CDR3, the DNA is TGTGCCAGCTCACAAGTGGCGGCCCTGACAGATACGCAGTATTTT.

The V and J genes are TRBV10-3 and TRBJ2-1; D is ambiguous. Germline CDR1 reads ENHRY; CDR2 reads SYGVKD. V lost 3 bases to trimming and J lost 2 bases, with 5 bases between them. The CDR3 covers 13 residues. CDR3 residues: CAISDLTYNEQFF. CDR3 in DNA: TGTGCCATCAGTGATCTGACCTACAATGAGCAGTTCTTC.

This clonotype was found many times. The chain has TRBV7-9 and TRBJ2-2; possibly TRBD2 for D (5 bases). The germline CDR1 and CDR2 sequences are SEHNR and FQNEAQ (reference sequence). Trimming left V 7 bases short and J 0 bases short, with 15 bases between. This CDR3 contains 16 residues. In nucleotides, the CDR3 is TGTGCCAGCAAGAGGCGGGTTACGACGAACACCGGGGAGCTGTTTTTT. The encoded protein is CASKRRVTTNTGELFF.

This chain uses TRBV5-1 with TRBJ2-7, with D maybe TRBD1 (6 bases). The CDR3 extends over 16 amino acids. CDR1 SGHRS and CDR2 YFSETQ come from the germline V gene. Trimming cost V 0 bases and J 3 bases, with 16 bases left between them. CDR3 coding DNA: TGCGCCAGCAGCTTGGCAGGGGTCAGGAACGACTACGAGCAGTACTTC. It codes for CASSLAGVRNDYEQYF.

The rearrangement uses TRBV7-2 and TRBJ2-3; 10 nucleotides align to TRBD2. This CDR3 comprises 18 residues. V was pared by 2 bases and J by 4 bases, with 12 bases of the junction left unmatched. Germline V gene lookup returns CDR1 SGHTA and CDR2 FQGNSA. In DNA, the CDR3 is TGTGCCAGCAGCTTAAGCGGGGGGGTCAGTTACGAGGCAGATACGCAGTATTTT. Its translation: CASSLSGGVSYEADTQYF.

A few counts support this clonotype. V gene TRBV5-1 combines with J gene TRBJ2-6; 7 bases are a match to TRBD1. This CDR3 spans 17 amino acids. With V trimmed by 1 base and J by 3 bases, 7 bases remained unmatched. Germline V gene sequence: CDR1 SGHRS, CDR2 YFSETQ. CDR3 sequence (DNA): TGCGCCAGCAGCTTGTGGGCAGGGGGTAATGGGGCCAACGTCCTGACTTTC. It yields the protein CASSLWAGGNGANVLTF.